This T cell receptor (beta chain) was identified in a study of spatial heterogeneity in lung cancer. This clonotype was detected ten times or more. Antigen specificity is unknown. Study results and limitations: Tumor mutation counts were tracked by expanded intratumoral alpha and beta TCR counts.

Trimming shortened V by 7 bases and J by 2 bases, and 12 bases separated the two germline ends. Germline V gene data show CDR1 as KGHDR and CDR2 as SFDVKD. The CDR3 extends over 14 amino acids. Time point here: sample taken at primary tumor resection. TCRdb itself ran the 5' RACE reads through MiXCR, one entry per CDR3 protein. Of about 4,000 distinct CDR3 sequences in the sample, over 3.5% were seen once. The chain links TRBV24-1 to TRBJ2-3, with TRBD1 as a possible D gene (7 bases). The sequencing here drew on lung tumor tissue, taken at surgery. The TCR was taken from a male donor with early-stage non-small cell lung cancer. The CDR3 sequence: CATRAGGSTDTQYF. CDR3 nucleotides: TGTGCCACCAGGGCAGGGGGGTCCACAGATACGCAGTATTTT.